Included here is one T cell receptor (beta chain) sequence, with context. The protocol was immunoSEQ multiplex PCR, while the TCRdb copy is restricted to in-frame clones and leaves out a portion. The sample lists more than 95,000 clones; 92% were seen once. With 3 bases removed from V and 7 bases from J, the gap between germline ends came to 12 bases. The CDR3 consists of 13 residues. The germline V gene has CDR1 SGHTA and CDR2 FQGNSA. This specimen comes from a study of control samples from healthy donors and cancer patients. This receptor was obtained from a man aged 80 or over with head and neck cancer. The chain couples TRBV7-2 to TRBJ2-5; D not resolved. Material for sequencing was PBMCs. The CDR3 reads CASSLRLGGTQYF. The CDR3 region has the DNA TGTGCCAGCAGCTTGAGGCTAGGTGGGACCCAGTACTTC.